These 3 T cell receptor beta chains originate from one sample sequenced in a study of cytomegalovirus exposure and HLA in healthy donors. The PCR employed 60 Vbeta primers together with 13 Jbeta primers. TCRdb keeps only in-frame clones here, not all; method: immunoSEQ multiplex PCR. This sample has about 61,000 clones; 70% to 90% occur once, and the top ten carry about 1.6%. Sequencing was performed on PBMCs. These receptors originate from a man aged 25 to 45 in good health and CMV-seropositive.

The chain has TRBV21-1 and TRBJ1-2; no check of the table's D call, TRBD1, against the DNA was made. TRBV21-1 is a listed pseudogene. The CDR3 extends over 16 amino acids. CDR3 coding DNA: TGTGCCAGCAGCGGGGGCCCAGAGGAGCCTAACTATGGCTACACCTTC. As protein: CASSGGPEEPNYGYTF.

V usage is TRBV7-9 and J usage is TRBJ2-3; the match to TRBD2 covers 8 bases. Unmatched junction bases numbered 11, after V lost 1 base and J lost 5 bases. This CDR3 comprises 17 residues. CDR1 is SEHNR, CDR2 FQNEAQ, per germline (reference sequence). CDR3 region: CASSLGKVAGLVDTQYF. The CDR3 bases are TGTGCCAGCAGCTTAGGCAAGGTAGCGGGACTGGTAGATACGCAGTATTTT.

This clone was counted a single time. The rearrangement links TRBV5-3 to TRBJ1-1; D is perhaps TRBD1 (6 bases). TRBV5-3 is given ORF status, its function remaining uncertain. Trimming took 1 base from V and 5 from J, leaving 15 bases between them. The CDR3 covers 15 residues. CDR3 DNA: TGTGCCAGAAGCTTGTTTCGGATAAGGGGGACTGAAGCTTTCTTT. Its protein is CARSLFRIRGTEAFF.